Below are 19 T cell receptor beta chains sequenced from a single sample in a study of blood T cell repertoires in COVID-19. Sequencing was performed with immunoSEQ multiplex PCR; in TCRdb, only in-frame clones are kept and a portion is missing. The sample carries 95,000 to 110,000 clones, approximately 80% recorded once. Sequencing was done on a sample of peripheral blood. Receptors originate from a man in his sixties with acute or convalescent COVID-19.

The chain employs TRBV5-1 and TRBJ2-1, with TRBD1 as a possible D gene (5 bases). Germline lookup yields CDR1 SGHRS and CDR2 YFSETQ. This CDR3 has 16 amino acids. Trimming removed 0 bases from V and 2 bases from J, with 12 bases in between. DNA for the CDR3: TGCGCCAGCAGCTTGGGGCAGGGTAGCACCTACAATGAGCAGTTCTTC. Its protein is CASSLGQGSTYNEQFF.

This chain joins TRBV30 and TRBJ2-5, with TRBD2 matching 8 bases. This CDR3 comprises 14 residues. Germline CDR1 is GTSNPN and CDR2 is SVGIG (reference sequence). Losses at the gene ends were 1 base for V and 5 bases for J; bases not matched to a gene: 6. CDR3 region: CAWSAPGTRETQYF. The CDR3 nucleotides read TGTGCCTGGAGTGCCCCCGGGACTAGGGAGACCCAGTACTTC.

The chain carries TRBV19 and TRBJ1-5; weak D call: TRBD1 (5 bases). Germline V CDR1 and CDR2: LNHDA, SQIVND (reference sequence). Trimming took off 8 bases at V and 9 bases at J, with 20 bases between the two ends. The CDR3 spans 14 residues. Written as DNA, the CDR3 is TGTGCCAGTTGCCCCGGGACTTTCCTGAGGCCCCAGCATTTT. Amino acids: CASCPGTFLRPQHF.

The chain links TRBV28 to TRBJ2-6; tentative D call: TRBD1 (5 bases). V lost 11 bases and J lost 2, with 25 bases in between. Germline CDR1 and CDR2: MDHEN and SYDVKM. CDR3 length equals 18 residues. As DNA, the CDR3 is TGTGCCGCTCTGTCATTCAGGGTGAAACCCACTGGGGCCAACGTCCTGACTTTC. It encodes CAALSFRVKPTGANVLTF.

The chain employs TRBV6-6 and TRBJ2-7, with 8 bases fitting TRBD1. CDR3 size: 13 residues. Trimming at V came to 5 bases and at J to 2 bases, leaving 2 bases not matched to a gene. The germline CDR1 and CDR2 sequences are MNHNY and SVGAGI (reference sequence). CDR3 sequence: CASSGQGTYEQYV. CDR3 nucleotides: TGTGCCAGCAGTGGACAGGGTACCTACGAGCAGTACGTC.

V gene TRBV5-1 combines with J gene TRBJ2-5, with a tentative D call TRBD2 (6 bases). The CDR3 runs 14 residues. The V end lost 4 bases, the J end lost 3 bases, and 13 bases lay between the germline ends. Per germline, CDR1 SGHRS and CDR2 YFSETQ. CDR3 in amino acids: CASSAGTTKETQYF. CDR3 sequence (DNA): TGCGCCAGCAGCGCGGGGACGACCAAAGAGACCCAGTACTTC.

The CDR3 sequence is CASSMEGQGDTQYF. The CDR3, as DNA: TGTGCCAGTAGTATGGAGGGCCAGGGAGATACGCAGTATTTT. The V and J genes are TRBV19 and TRBJ2-3, with D perhaps matching TRBD2 (6 bases). The CDR3 totals 14 residues. Germline V gene lookup returns CDR1 LNHDA and CDR2 SQIVND (reference sequence). V was pared by 3 bases and J by 5 bases, with 12 bases between.

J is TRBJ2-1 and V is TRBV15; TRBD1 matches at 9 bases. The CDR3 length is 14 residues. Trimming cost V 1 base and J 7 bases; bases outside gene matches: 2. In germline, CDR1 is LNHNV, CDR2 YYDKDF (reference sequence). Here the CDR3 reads CATSRGDRGNEQFF. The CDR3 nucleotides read TGTGCCACCAGCAGAGGAGACAGGGGGAATGAGCAGTTCTTC.

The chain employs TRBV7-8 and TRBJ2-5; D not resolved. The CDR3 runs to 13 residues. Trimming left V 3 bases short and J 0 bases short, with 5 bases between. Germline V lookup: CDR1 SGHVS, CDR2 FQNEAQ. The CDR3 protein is CASSFPYQETQYF. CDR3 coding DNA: TGTGCCAGCAGCTTCCCGTACCAAGAGACCCAGTACTTC.

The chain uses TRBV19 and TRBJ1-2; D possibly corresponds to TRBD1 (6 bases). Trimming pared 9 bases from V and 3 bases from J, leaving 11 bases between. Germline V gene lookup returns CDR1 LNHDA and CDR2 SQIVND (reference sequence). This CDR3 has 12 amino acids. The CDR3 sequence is CASFQGYYGYTF. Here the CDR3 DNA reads TGTGCCAGCTTCCAGGGGTACTATGGCTACACCTTC.

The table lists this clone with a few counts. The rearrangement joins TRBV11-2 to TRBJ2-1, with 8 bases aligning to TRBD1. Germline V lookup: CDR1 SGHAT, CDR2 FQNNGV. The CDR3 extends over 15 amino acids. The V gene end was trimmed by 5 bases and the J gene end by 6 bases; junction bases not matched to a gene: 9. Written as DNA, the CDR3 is TGTGCCAGCAGCCCCGACAGGGGATGGGTCAATGAGCAGTTCTTC. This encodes CASSPDRGWVNEQFF.

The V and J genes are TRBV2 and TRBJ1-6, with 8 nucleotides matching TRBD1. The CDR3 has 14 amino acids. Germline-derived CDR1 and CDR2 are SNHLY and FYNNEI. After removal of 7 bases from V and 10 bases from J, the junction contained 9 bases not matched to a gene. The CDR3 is CASNKDRVDSPLHF. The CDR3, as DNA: TGTGCCAGCAATAAGGACAGGGTAGACTCACCCCTCCACTTT.

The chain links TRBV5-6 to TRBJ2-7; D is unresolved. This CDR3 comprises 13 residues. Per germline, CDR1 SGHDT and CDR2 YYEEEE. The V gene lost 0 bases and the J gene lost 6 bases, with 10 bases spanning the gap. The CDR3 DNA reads TGTGCCAGCAGCTTGGGGCACCCAGGCGAGCAGTACTTC. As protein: CASSLGHPGEQYF.

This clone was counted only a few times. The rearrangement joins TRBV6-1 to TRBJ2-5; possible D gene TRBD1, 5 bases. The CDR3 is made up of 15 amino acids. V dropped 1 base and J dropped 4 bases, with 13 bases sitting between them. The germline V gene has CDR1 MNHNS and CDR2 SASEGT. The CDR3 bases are TGTGCCAGCAGTGAAGATTCCAGGGCCGGAGAGACCCAGTACTTC. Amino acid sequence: CASSEDSRAGETQYF.

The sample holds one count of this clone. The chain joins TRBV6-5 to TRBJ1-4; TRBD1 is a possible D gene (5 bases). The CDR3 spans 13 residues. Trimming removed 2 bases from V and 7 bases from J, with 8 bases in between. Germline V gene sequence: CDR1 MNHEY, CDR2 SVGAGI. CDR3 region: CASSYRQPEKLFF. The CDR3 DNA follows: TGTGCCAGCAGTTACCGACAGCCTGAAAAACTGTTTTTT.

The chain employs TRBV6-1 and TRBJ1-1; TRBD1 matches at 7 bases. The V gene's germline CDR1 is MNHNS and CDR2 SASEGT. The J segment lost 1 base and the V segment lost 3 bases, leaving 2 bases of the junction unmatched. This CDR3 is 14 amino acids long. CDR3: CASSDGTENTEAFF. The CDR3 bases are TGTGCCAGCAGTGACGGGACAGAGAACACTGAAGCTTTCTTT.

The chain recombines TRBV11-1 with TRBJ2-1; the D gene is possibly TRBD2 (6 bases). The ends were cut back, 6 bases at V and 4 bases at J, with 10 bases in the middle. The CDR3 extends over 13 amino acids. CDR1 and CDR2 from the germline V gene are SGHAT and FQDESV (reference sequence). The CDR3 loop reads CASSLDYYNEQFF. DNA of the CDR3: TGTGCCAGCAGTCTGGACTATTACAATGAGCAGTTCTTC.

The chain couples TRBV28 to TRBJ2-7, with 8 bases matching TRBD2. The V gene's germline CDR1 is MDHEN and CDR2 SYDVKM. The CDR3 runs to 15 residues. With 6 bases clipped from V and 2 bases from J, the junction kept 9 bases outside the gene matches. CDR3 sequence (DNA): TGTGCCAGCAGCCCACCGGGACTAGGTACCTACGAGCAGTACTTC. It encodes CASSPPGLGTYEQYF.

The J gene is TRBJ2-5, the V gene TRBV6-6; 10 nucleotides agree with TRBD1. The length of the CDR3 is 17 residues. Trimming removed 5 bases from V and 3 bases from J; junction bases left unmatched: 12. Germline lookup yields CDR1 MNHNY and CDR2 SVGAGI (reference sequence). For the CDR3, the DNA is TGTGCCAGCAGTCCGGGACAGGGGTTGAGCGGGGAAGAGACCCAGTACTTC. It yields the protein CASSPGQGLSGEETQYF.